Listed here are 23 T cell receptor beta chains from one sample, sequenced in a study of control samples from healthy donors and cancer patients. Using immunoSEQ multiplex PCR, the repertoire was profiled, and TCRdb retains in-frame clones only, with some absent. The sample holds under 100,000 clones, approximately 88% seen once. The sequenced sample was PBMCs. These receptors were taken from a woman between 45 and 60 years old with colorectal cancer.

The CDR3 sequence: CATNVAGGVADTQYF. The DNA for the CDR3 is TGTGCCACTAACGTAGCGGGGGGCGTCGCAGATACGCAGTATTTT. The gene calls are TRBV9 and TRBJ2-3, with TRBD2 matching over 10 bases. The length of the CDR3 is 15 residues. Germline CDR1 is SGDLS and CDR2 is YYNGEE. The V segment lost 9 bases and the J segment 4 bases; nucleotides outside the gene matches: 11.

The chain joins TRBV5-4 to TRBJ2-1; TRBD1 aligns across 8 bases. Looked up from germline, CDR1 is SGHNT and CDR2 is YYREEE (reference sequence). This CDR3 spans 15 amino acids. The J segment lost 8 bases and the V segment lost 1 base, leaving 8 bases of the junction unmatched. CDR3 sequence (DNA): TGTGCCAGCAGCTTGACCGGGACAGGTTACGATGAGCAGTTCTTC. Encoded protein: CASSLTGTGYDEQFF. The full variable domain, rest sourced from reference TRBV5-4 and TRBJ2-1, is ETGVTQSPTHLIKTRGQQVTLRCSSQSGHNTVSWYQQALGQGPQFIFQYYREEENGRGNFPPRFSGLQFPNYSSELNVNALELDDSALYLCASSLTGTGYDEQFFGPGTRLTVL.

In its sample, this clone was seen once. In nucleotides, the CDR3 is TGTGCCACCTCGGAGGACAGTCACGAAAAACTGTTTTTT. Protein: CATSEDSHEKLFF. The chain uses TRBV19 and TRBJ1-4, with D possibly matching TRBD1 (6 bases). This CDR3 is built from 13 residues. Germline V gene lookup returns CDR1 LNHDA and CDR2 SQIVND (reference sequence). V was pared by 10 bases and J by 8 bases, with 17 bases between.

J is TRBJ1-2 and V is TRBV6-1; D unclear. The length of the CDR3 is 14 residues. Germline V gene sequence: CDR1 MNHNS, CDR2 SASEGT. V gave up 0 bases and J gave up 7 bases, with 12 bases separating them. CDR3 nucleotide sequence: TGTGCCAGCAGTGAAGCGATGGGGAAGGGTGGCTACACCTTC. This codes for CASSEAMGKGGYTF.

This clone was seen only a few times. The chain links TRBV28 to TRBJ2-1; 10 bases match TRBD1. V trimming: 5 bases; J trimming: 16 bases; junction bases outside the gene matches: 8. In germline, CDR1 is MDHEN, CDR2 SYDVKM. There are 12 residues in the CDR3. CDR3 DNA sequence: TGTGCCAGCAGTCAATGGACAGGGGGAATTTTCTTC. Translated: CASSQWTGGIFF.

The rearrangement uses TRBV14 and TRBJ2-5; D is possibly TRBD2 (5 bases). CDR1 is SGHDN and CDR2 is FVKESK in the germline V gene. Between the trimmed V and J ends, which lost 3 bases and 5 bases, there was a span of 16 bases. CDR3 size: 15 residues. CDR3: CASSHKLRDWETQYF. The CDR3 coding sequence is TGTGCCAGCAGCCACAAATTGAGGGATTGGGAGACCCAGTACTTC.

The chain joins TRBV30 to TRBJ2-5, with TRBD1 as a possible D gene (6 bases). The CDR3 sequence is 15 residues long. The germline V gene has CDR1 GTSNPN and CDR2 SVGIG (reference sequence). The V end lost 5 bases, the J end lost 2 bases, and 18 bases lay between the germline ends. The CDR3 spells CAWSLGQSLQETQYF. CDR3 in DNA: TGTGCCTGGTCCCTCGGACAGAGTTTACAAGAGACCCAGTACTTC.

V is TRBV18 and J is TRBJ2-3, with TRBD2 matching over 11 bases. The CDR3 spans 16 residues. V lost 4 bases and J lost 3; bases outside the gene matches: 6. Germline CDR1 KGHSH, CDR2 LQKENI. The chain's CDR3 is CASSRTSGGGTDTQYF. The CDR3 DNA sequence: TGTGCCAGCTCACGTACTAGCGGGGGAGGAACAGATACGCAGTATTTT.

This chain connects TRBV28 to TRBJ1-6; D is undetermined. CDR3 length: 12 residues. Germline values: CDR1 MDHEN, CDR2 SYDVKM. V was pared by 4 bases and J by 7 bases, with 5 bases between. The CDR3 nucleotides read TGTGCCAGCAGTTGGCCCAATTCACCCCTCCACTTT. It codes for CASSWPNSPLHF.

This rearrangement joins TRBV6-6 to TRBJ1-1; D not resolved. The CDR3 has 13 residues. Germline V CDR1 and CDR2: MNHNY, SVGAGI (reference sequence). Trimming shortened V by 5 bases and J by 0 bases, and 7 bases separated the two germline ends. CDR3 in amino acids: CASSILMNTEAFF. CDR3 coding DNA: TGTGCCAGCAGTATACTCATGAACACTGAAGCTTTCTTT.

The rearrangement joins TRBV4-1 to TRBJ1-6; TRBD1 is a possible D gene (5 bases). Germline CDR1 is MGHRA and CDR2 is YSYEKL. V dropped 0 bases and J dropped 10 bases, with 13 bases sitting between them. CDR3 length: 15 amino acids. For the CDR3, the DNA is TGCGCCAGCAGCCAAGATGGGGGAGTTAGGTCACCCCTCCACTTT. Its protein product is CASSQDGGVRSPLHF.

The chain employs TRBV10-3 and TRBJ1-2, with a tentative D call TRBD1 (5 bases). The V end lost 1 base, the J end lost 6 bases, and 12 bases lay between the germline ends. This CDR3 has 14 amino acids. Germline CDR1 reads ENHRY; CDR2 reads SYGVKD. The CDR3 here is CAISEYQGENGYTF. The CDR3 bases are TGTGCCATCAGTGAGTACCAGGGCGAGAATGGCTACACCTTC.

The genes are TRBV9 and TRBJ2-5, with 7 bases identical to TRBD2. After removal of 0 bases from V and 4 bases from J, the junction contained 9 bases not matched to a gene. This CDR3 has 16 amino acids. CDR1 SGDLS and CDR2 YYNGEE come from the germline V gene. The chain's CDR3 is CASSVGTRAQGETQYF. The CDR3 coding sequence is TGTGCCAGCAGCGTAGGGACTAGGGCCCAGGGAGAGACCCAGTACTTC.

The V gene is TRBV25-1, the J gene TRBJ1-6, with TRBD1 identical over 9 bases. The germline CDR1 and CDR2 sequences are MGHDK and SYGVNS. After removal of 8 bases from V and 7 bases from J, the junction contained 3 bases not matched to a gene. The CDR3 covers 13 residues. The CDR3 is CASRDRDNSPLHF. DNA of the CDR3: TGTGCCAGCCGGGACAGGGACAATTCACCCCTCCACTTT. The whole variable domain, remainder taken from reference TRBV25-1 and TRBJ1-6, is EADIYQTPRYLVIGTGKKITLECSQTMGHDKMYWYQQDPGMELHLIHYSYGVNSTEKGDLSSESTVSRIRTEHFPLTLESARPSHTSQYLCASRDRDNSPLHFGNGTRLTVT.

The chain carries TRBV6-5 and TRBJ1-2; D gene unclear. Trimming removed 0 bases from V and 3 bases from J, with 8 bases in between. The CDR3 sequence is 14 residues long. Germline CDR1 and CDR2: MNHEY and SVGAGI. Here the CDR3 DNA reads TGTGCCAGCAGTTACTCTTCAGGCCACTATGGCTACACCTTC. As protein: CASSYSSGHYGYTF.

This chain joins TRBV19 and TRBJ1-2; D call uncertain. The length of the CDR3 is 13 residues. Trimming removed 4 bases from V and 5 bases from J, with 11 bases in between. Per germline, CDR1 LNHDA and CDR2 SQIVND (reference sequence). The CDR3 protein is CASSTDGYYGYTF. The CDR3 DNA sequence: TGTGCCAGTAGTACCGACGGTTATTATGGCTACACCTTC. Looking up the rest from reference TRBV19 and TRBJ1-2 gives the full variable domain: DGGITQSPKYLFRKEGQNVTLSCEQNLNHDAMYWYRQDPGQGLRLIYYSQIVNDFQKGDIAEGYSVSREKKESFPLTVTSAQKNPTAFYLCASSTDGYYGYTFGSGTRLTVV.

The V and J genes are TRBV27 and TRBJ1-5; D may be TRBD1 (5 bases). Trimming took off 5 bases at V and 3 bases at J, with 8 bases between the two ends. Germline V gene lookup returns CDR1 MNHEY and CDR2 SMNVEV (reference sequence). CDR3 size: 13 residues. CDR3 residues: CASSVGPNQPQHF. The CDR3 DNA follows: TGTGCCAGCAGTGTGGGACCCAATCAGCCCCAGCATTTT.

J is TRBJ2-2 and V is TRBV3-1 (or the pseudogene TRBV3-2); D may be TRBD2 (7 bases). The V gene's germline CDR1 is LGHDT and CDR2 YNNKEL (reference sequence). This CDR3 has 14 amino acids. The V gene lost 6 bases and the J gene lost 4 bases, with 12 bases spanning the gap. CDR3: CASRGGLSTGELFF. The CDR3 region has the DNA TGTGCCAGCAGGGGGGGGCTTAGCACCGGGGAGCTGTTTTTT.

The gene calls are TRBV6-2 or TRBV6-3 and TRBJ2-1; D gene ambiguous. Between the trimmed V and J ends, which lost 4 bases and 10 bases, there was a span of 11 bases. Per the germline V gene, CDR1 is MNHEY and CDR2 is SVGEGT. The CDR3 contains 12 residues. CDR3 in DNA: TGTGCCAGCAGTTCATCCCCTTGGGAGCAGTTCTTC. It yields the protein CASSSSPWEQFF.

The V call is TRBV6-2 or TRBV6-3, the J call TRBJ2-1, with TRBD1 matching 7 bases. The germline V gene has CDR1 MNHEY and CDR2 SVGEGT. The CDR3 extends over 12 amino acids. Unmatched junction bases numbered 1, after V lost 4 bases and J lost 7 bases. This CDR3 reads CASSFRGNEQFF. The CDR3 coding sequence is TGTGCCAGCAGTTTCAGGGGGAATGAGCAGTTCTTC.

This clone was seen a handful of times. The chain uses TRBV7-9 and TRBJ1-6; TRBD1 is a possible D gene (6 bases). V shed 5 bases and J shed 13 bases, with 21 bases lying between them. The CDR3 covers 15 residues. Germline CDR1 SEHNR, CDR2 FQNEAQ (reference sequence). CDR3 bases: TGTGCCAGCAGCCCTAAAATGGTGGGGGCCGGGCCCCTCCACTTT. This codes for CASSPKMVGAGPLHF.

The V call is TRBV10-2, the J call TRBJ1-4, with D maybe TRBD1 (5 bases). The ends were cut back, 0 bases at V and 8 bases at J, with 13 bases in the middle. Per germline, CDR1 WSHSY and CDR2 SAAADI. The CDR3 sequence is 15 residues long. The CDR3 DNA sequence: TGCGCCAGCAGTGAGTCGGGGCGGGTCGGAGAAAAACTGTTTTTT. Protein: CASSESGRVGEKLFF.

In its sample, this clone was seen a few times. V and J are TRBV29-1 and TRBJ2-7; weak D call: TRBD1 (5 bases). The germline CDR1 and CDR2 sequences are SQVTM and ANQGSEA. Trimming removed 5 bases from V and 2 bases from J, with 10 bases in between. This CDR3 region has 12 residues. CDR3 DNA: TGCAGCGTTTCAGGGTCCACCTACGAGCAGTACGTC. Residues: CSVSGSTYEQYV.